Listed below are T cell receptor beta chains from one sample, sequenced in a study of shared clonotypes between healthy human individuals. Method: immunoSEQ multiplex PCR; TCRdb's copy keeps in-frame clones and lacks some. The sample contains roughly 1 million clones, around 82% of which appear only once. The sample comprised memory CD4+ T cells from PBMCs. These receptors were collected from a man between 18 and 35 years old in good health. Some clones in this sample may be carry-over from other donors' samples. CDR3s include the opening cysteine and the closing phenylalanine or tryptophan. A D gene is named only where the DNA matches it firmly. Some rows have no size entry. The others give once, few or many, or a class for an expanded clone.

length,V,D,size,J,DNA,CDR3
15,TRBV7-7,.,many,TRBJ1-4,TGTGCCAGCAGCTTAGCTATTGGGCCCAATGAAAAACTGTTTTTT,CASSLAIGPNEKLFF
14,TRBV19,.,.,TRBJ2-7,TGTGCCAGTAGTTTTCTGGCAACCTCCTACGAGCAGTACTTC,CASSFLATSYEQYF
15,TRBV6-1,.,few,TRBJ2-3,TGTGCCAGCAGTGAAGCGATACAGAGCACAGATACGCAGTATTTT,CASSEAIQSTDTQYF
13,TRBV4-2,.,.,TRBJ2-2,TGTGCCAGCAGCCAAGATTTGACCGGGGAGCTGTTTTTT,CASSQDLTGELFF
14,TRBV6-1,.,.,TRBJ2-7,TGTGCCAGCAGTGAGACATCCACGGCCTACGAGCAGTACTTC,CASSETSTAYEQYF
15,TRBV7-6,.,.,TRBJ1-2,TGTGCCAGCAGCTTAGGCCCCCTGGGAGGCTATGGCTACACCTTC,CASSLGPLGGYGYTF
15,TRBV9,TRBD1,few,TRBJ2-3,TGTGCCAGCAGCGAGGGGGGACAGGGAGGAGATACGCAGTATTTT,CASSEGGQGGDTQYF
14,TRBV19,.,.,TRBJ2-5,TGTGCCAGTAGCCCGGCAGACAGAGCAGAGACCCAGTACTTC,CASSPADRAETQYF
12,TRBV5-1,.,.,TRBJ1-2,TGCGCCAGCAGCCCCGGGGGGTATGGCTACACCTTC,CASSPGGYGYTF
14,TRBV7-3,TRBD1,few,TRBJ2-2,TGTGCCAGCGGGAGGACAGGGGCGGCCGGGGAGCTGTTTTTT,CASGRTGAAGELFF
14,TRBV18,.,.,TRBJ2-1,TGTGCCAGCTCACCACTGGTCCAGGGAAATGAGCAGTTCTTC,CASSPLVQGNEQFF